These 3 T cell receptor beta chains were all obtained from the same sample, sequenced in a study of memory CD4+ T cells and cytomegalovirus serostatus. Repertoires were generated with immunoSEQ multiplex PCR, while TCRdb's copy carries only in-frame clones and drops some. The table records some 95,000 clones, about four fifths of them present only once. The sort gate was single viable CD3+CD4+CD8-CD45RO+ cells for memory CD4+ T cells. The sequenced sample was memory CD4+ T cells from blood. These receptor sequences come from an adult in good health and CMV-seropositive.

This clone was counted only a few times. The V gene is TRBV5-1, the J gene TRBJ2-1; 11 nucleotides align to TRBD2. This CDR3 is built from 14 residues. The germline gives CDR1 SGHRS, CDR2 YFSETQ. V was pared by 5 bases and J by 5 bases, with 3 bases of the junction left unmatched. The CDR3 nucleotides are TGCGCCAGCAGACTGGGACTAGCGGACAATGAGCAGTTCTTC. Residues: CASRLGLADNEQFF.

This clone appeared a single time. The V gene is TRBV27, the J gene TRBJ1-5; no definite D call. V was cut by 4 bases and J by 4 bases, with 14 bases left in between. The CDR3 covers 15 residues. Germline V gene lookup returns CDR1 MNHEY and CDR2 SMNVEV (reference sequence). The CDR3 DNA reads as TGTGCCAGCAGTTCAGCCGGGTCGCAAAATCAGCCCCAGCATTTT. It translates to CASSSAGSQNQPQHF.

This clone has only a few counts. The V call is TRBV28, the J call TRBJ2-2; unclear D gene. This CDR3 contains 13 residues. Trimming pared 6 bases from V and 7 bases from J, leaving 12 bases between. Germline-derived CDR1 and CDR2 are MDHEN and SYDVKM. CDR3 sequence (DNA): TGTGCCAGCAGGCCCGACGGGTACGGGGAGCTGTTTTTT. This sequence encodes CASRPDGYGELFF.